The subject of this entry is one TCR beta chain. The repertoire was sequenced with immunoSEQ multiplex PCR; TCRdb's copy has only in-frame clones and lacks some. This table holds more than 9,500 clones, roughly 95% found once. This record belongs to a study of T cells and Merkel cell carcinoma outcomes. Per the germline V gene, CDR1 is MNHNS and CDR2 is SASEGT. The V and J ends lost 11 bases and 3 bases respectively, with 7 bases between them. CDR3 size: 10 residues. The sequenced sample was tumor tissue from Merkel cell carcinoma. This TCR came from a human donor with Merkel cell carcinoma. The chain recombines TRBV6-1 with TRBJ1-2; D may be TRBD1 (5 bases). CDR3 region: CAGGDYGYTF. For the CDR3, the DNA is TGTGCCGGGGGTGACTATGGCTACACCTTC.